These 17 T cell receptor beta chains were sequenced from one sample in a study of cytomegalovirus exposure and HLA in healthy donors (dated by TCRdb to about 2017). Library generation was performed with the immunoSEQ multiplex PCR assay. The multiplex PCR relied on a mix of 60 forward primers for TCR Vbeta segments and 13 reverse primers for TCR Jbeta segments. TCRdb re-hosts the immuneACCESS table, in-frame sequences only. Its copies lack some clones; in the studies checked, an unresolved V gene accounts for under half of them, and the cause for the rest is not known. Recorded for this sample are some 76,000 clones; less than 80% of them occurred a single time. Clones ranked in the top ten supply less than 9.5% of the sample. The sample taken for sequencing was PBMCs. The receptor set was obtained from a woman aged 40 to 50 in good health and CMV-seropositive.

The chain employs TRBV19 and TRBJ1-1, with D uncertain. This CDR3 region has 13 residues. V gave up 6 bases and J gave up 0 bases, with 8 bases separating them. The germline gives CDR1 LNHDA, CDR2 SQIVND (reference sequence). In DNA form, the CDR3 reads TGTGCCAGTAGCGACACCATGAACACTGAAGCTTTCTTT. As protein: CASSDTMNTEAFF.

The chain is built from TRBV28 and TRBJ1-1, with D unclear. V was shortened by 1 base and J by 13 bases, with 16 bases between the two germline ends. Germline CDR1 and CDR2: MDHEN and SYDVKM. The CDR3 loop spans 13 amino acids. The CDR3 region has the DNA TGTGCCAGCAGTTTATTAACATTTGAGGGCCATTTCTTT. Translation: CASSLLTFEGHFF.

Here the CDR3 DNA reads TGTGCCAGCTCACCAGAGGCCTCGAGCTCTGGAAACACCATATATTTT. It translates to CASSPEASSSGNTIYF. The chain has TRBV18 and TRBJ1-3; D not resolved. CDR1 KGHSH and CDR2 LQKENI come from the germline V gene. The CDR3 is made up of 16 amino acids. Trimming removed 2 bases from V and 0 bases from J, with 11 bases in between.

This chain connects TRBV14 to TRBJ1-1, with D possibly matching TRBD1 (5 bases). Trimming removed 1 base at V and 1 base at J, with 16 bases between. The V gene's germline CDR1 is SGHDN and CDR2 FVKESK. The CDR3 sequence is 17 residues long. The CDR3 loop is CASSQGGVTPRNTEAFF. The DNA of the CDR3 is TGTGCCAGCAGCCAAGGGGGCGTTACTCCCCGGAACACTGAAGCTTTCTTT.

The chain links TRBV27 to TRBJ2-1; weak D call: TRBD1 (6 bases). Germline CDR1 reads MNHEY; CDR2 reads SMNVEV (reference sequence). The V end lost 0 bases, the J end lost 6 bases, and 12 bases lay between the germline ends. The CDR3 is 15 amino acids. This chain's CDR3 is CASSLSIARGNEQFF. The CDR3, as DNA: TGTGCCAGCAGTTTATCGATAGCCAGGGGCAATGAGCAGTTCTTC.

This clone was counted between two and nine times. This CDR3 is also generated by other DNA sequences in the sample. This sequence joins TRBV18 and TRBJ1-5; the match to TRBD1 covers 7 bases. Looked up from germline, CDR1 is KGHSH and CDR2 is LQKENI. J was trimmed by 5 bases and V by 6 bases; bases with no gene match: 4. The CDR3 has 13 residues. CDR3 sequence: CASSTGADQPQHF. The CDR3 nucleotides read TGTGCCAGCTCTACAGGGGCTGATCAGCCCCAGCATTTT. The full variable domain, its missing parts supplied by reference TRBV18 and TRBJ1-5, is NAGVMQNPRHLVRRRGQEARLRCSPMKGHSHVYWYRQLPEEGLKFMVYLQKENIIDESGMPKERFSAEFPKEGPSILRIQQVVRGDSAAYFCASSTGADQPQHFGDGTRLSIL.

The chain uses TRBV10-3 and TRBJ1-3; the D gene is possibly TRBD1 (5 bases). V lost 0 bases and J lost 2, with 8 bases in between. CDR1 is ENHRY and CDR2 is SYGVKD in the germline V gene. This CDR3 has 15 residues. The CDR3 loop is CAISESKGTGNTIYF. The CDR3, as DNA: TGTGCCATCAGTGAGTCGAAGGGGACTGGAAACACCATATATTTT.

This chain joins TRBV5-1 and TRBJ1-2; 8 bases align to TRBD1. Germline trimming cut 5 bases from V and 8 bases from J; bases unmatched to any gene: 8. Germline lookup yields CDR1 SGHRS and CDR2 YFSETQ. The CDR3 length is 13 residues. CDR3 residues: CASRPTGEMGYTF. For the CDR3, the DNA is TGCGCCAGCAGACCGACAGGGGAGATGGGCTACACCTTC.

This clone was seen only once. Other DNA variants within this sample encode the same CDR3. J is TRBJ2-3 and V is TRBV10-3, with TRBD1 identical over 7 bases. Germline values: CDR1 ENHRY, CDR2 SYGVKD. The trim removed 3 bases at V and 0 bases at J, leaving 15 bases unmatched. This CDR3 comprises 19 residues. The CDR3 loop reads CAISEPPWGTESSTDTQYF. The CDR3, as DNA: TGTGCCATCAGTGAACCCCCCTGGGGGACAGAATCTAGCACAGATACGCAGTATTTT.

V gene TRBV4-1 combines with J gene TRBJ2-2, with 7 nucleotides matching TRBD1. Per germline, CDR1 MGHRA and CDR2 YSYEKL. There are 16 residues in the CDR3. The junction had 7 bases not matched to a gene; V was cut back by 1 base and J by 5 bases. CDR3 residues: CASSQAPGQSTGELFF. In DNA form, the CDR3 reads TGCGCCAGCAGCCAAGCCCCGGGACAGTCAACCGGGGAGCTGTTTTTT.

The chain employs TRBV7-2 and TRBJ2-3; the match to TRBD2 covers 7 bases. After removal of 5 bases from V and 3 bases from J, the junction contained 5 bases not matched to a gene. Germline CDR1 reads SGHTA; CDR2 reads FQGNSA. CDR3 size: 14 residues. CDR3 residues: CASSPGRATDTQYF. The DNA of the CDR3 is TGTGCCAGCAGCCCTGGGAGGGCGACAGATACGCAGTATTTT.

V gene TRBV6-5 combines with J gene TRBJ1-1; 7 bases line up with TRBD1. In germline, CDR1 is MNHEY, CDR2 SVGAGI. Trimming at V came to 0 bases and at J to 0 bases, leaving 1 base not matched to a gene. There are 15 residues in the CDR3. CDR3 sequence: CASSYSTGLNTEAFF. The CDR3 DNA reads TGTGCCAGCAGTTACTCGACAGGGTTGAACACTGAAGCTTTCTTT.

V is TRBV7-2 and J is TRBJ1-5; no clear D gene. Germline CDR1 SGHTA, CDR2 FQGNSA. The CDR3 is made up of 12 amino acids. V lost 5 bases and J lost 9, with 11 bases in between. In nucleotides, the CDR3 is TGTGCCAGCAGCCTCGCGTCGGGGCCCCAGCATTTT. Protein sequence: CASSLASGPQHF.

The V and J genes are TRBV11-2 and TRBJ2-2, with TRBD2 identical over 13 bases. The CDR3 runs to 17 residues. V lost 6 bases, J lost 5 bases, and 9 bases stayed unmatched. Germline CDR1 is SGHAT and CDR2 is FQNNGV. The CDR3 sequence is CASRSLAGGRRTGELFF. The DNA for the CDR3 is TGTGCCAGCAGATCACTAGCGGGGGGGCGGAGGACCGGGGAGCTGTTTTTT. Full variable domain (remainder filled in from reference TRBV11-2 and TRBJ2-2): EAGVAQSPRYKIIEKRQSVAFWCNPISGHATLYWYQQILGQGPKLLIQFQNNGVVDDSQLPKDRFSAERLKGVDSTLKIQPAKLEDSAVYLCASRSLAGGRRTGELFFGEGSRLTVL.

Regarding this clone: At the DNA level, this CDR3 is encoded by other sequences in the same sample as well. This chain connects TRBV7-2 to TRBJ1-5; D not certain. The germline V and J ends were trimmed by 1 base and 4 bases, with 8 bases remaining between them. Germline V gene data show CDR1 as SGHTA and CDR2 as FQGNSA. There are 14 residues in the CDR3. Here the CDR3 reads CASSLGRDNQPQHF. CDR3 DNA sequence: TGTGCCAGCAGCTTAGGACGGGATAATCAGCCCCAGCATTTT. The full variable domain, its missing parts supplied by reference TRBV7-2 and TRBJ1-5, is GAGVSQSPSNKVTEKGKDVELRCDPISGHTALYWYRQSLGQGLEFLIYFQGNSAPDKSGLPSDRFSAERTGGSVSTLTIQRTQQEDSAVYLCASSLGRDNQPQHFGDGTRLSIL.

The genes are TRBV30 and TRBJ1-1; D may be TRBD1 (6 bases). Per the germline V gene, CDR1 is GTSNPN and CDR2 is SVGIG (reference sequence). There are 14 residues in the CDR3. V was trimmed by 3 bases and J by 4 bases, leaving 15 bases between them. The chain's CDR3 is CAWSKHTGITEAFF. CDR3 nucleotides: TGTGCCTGGAGCAAACATACAGGGATCACTGAAGCTTTCTTT.

The CDR3 DNA sequence: TGCGCCAGCAGCCAAGAGGGGACAGGGGTCTATGGCTACACCTTC. This codes for CASSQEGTGVYGYTF. This chain links TRBV4-1 with TRBJ1-2, with 10 bases aligning to TRBD1. Trimming cost V 0 bases and J 4 bases; bases outside gene matches: 2. Germline V lookup: CDR1 MGHRA, CDR2 YSYEKL. This CDR3 has 15 amino acids.